This T cell receptor (beta chain) was recovered during a study of T and B cells in COVID-19 patients (TCRdb year 2020). About the study as a whole: Using TRB and IGH repertoire sequencing of peripheral blood, the study characterized adaptive immunity in COVID-19 patients who had active infection or had recovered. Over 7 million TCR sequences were analysed in a TCR and BCR sequence repository that covered about 40 patients and roughly 75 time points. The recovered cohort included around 19 patients who contributed some 20 samples, and most of those patients had mild to moderate COVID-19 that was managed on an outpatient basis. As many as 9 follow-up blood samples were collected from each patient, and in some individuals these samples spanned different disease stages. Of the 20 patients in the active-infection cohort, over 15 had comorbidities associated with unfavorable COVID-19 outcome. Patients in the recovered cohort had a median age of 34 years, compared with around 62 years for patients in the active-infection cohort. In the active-infection cohort, about 60% of the roughly 20 patients were critically ill and required mechanical ventilation or ECMO. Repertoire analyses used an age-matched reference group of 30 to 40 healthy donors who were negative for COVID-19 antibodies as the comparison. A couple of patients were included in both the recovered and active cohorts because samples were available from active disease and after recovery.

Sequencing took place on an Illumina MiSeq. Multiplex PCR with BIOMED2 TRB-A/B primer pools was used to amplify TRB rearrangements. Two consecutive PCRs added Illumina-compatible adapters and 7-nucleotide sample barcodes to the amplicons. Phusion HS II polymerase was used for all library PCRs. The amplicons were purified from gel with the NucleoSpin Gel and PCR Clean-up kit, measured on Qubit, and then pooled at 4 to 5 nM. Before Illumina next-generation sequencing, the quality of the amplicon pool was assessed on an Agilent 2100 Bioanalyzer. The authors processed their data as follows. Annotation of TRB rearrangements was performed with MiXCR 3.0.8 using the default MiXCR reference library. Non-productive reads and sequences with fewer than 2 reads were removed, and each unique CDR3 nucleotide sequence was counted as one clone. Clonality, diversity, richness and V-J gene usage were calculated in R 3.5.1. TCR clustering by CDR3 similarity used GLIPH2, with generation probabilities calculated by OLGA. Only GLIPH2 clusters containing at least four unique TCR clonotypes present in at least three individuals were kept. TCRdb reprocessed the public reads (quality trimming at Q25 with fastp, clone calling with MiXCR) and kept in-frame beta chains. Rows are combined by CDR3 protein, so each entry shows the most common genes and DNA. These V and J calls rely on TCRdb rather than the paper's analysis. In this sample the table shows about 5,200 distinct CDR3 sequences, just under 20% of which occur a single time. 6.5% of the sample is held by the ten biggest clonotypes.

TRB repertoires were amplified from 250-500 ng of genomic DNA extracted from blood. Paper-wide results and their limitations: Specific T cell subsets (CD4+/Treg/CD8+) and sorted SARS-CoV-2-responsive or tetramer+ T cells had not yet been sequenced, and the corresponding sequencing experiments were ongoing. TRB repertoires were highly clonal in active COVID-19, whereas diversity and richness at recovery rose above healthy donor levels. Prospective validation of the reported TCR clusters was stated to be required before clinical use. The recovered cohort had 2,331 exclusive TCR clusters, including some 30 low-pGen clusters. Few blood samples were available from mildly ill patients while symptoms were present or from severe cases at early time points. The cohort was judged too small for assessing how HLA contributes to COVID-19 susceptibility or severity. TRBV/TRBJ gene usage was reported as strongly skewed in patients with COVID-19.

This clonotype is categorized as medium-sized (0.01 to 0.1%). Which antigen it targets is not known. Base quality data are lacking; no much larger clone is found one base away. The specimen sequenced was blood. This clonotype was sampled from a human donor who had recovered from COVID-19.

The CDR3 region has the sequence CASSIGTDISGANVLTF. The DNA is as follows: TGTGCCAGTAGTATAGGGACAGACATCTCTGGGGCCAACGTCCTGACTTTC. The V and J genes are TRBV19 and TRBJ2-6; TRBD1 might be the D gene, on 6 matching bases. The CDR3, from cysteine to phenylalanine, totals 17 residues. Only CDR3 DNA is held: 51 bases, read in frame from base 1. The CDR1 and CDR2 encoded by the germline V gene (reference sequence) are LNHDA and SQIVND. The trim is 1 base for V and 0 bases for J, with a gap of 10 bases between the germline ends.